Shown below are 25 T cell receptor beta chains from a single sample sequenced in a study of T cells in Graves' hyperthyroidism and ophthalmopathy. Researchers took RNA transcripts and amplified the TCR beta CDR3 regions from them. First-round RT-PCR with HTBI primers amplified the TCR CDR3 region. TCRdb itself ran the multiplex PCR reads through MiXCR, one entry per CDR3 protein. Found here are about 610,000 distinct CDR3 sequences, 46% of them singletons; the top ten hold approximately 7.5%. The sample consisted of peripheral blood or thyroid tissue (not recorded which). The receptors were gathered from a woman between 18 and 30 years old with Graves' hyperthyroidism.

V and J are TRBV10-3 and TRBJ2-1; 11 nucleotides agree with TRBD1. V lost 2 bases, J lost 7 bases, and 13 bases stayed unmatched. The CDR3 runs to 18 residues. Germline V gene lookup returns CDR1 ENHRY and CDR2 SYGVKD. The CDR3 region is CAISESPRGTGGDNEQFF. The CDR3 coding sequence is TGTGCCATCAGTGAGAGCCCCAGGGGGACAGGGGGGGATAATGAGCAGTTCTTC.

This clonotype has a count of ten or more. The CDR3: CASSYRAGELFF. Written as DNA, the CDR3 is TGTGCCAGCAGCTACAGGGCCGGGGAGCTGTTTTTT. The chain uses TRBV7-2 and TRBJ2-2, with a possible D match to TRBD1 (6 bases). Looked up from germline, CDR1 is SGHTA and CDR2 is FQGNSA. The CDR3 covers 12 residues. The V end lost 4 bases, the J end lost 6 bases, and 6 bases lay between the germline ends.

This clonotype appeared many times. CDR3 sequence (DNA): TGTGCCAGCAGTTACATCGGACAGGTCTCCTACGAGCAGTACTTC. Its protein product is CASSYIGQVSYEQYF. The chain joins TRBV6-6 to TRBJ2-7; 7 positions match TRBD1. This CDR3 spans 15 amino acids. The germline gives CDR1 MNHNY, CDR2 SVGAGI (reference sequence). Trimming at V came to 2 bases and at J to 0 bases, leaving 4 bases not matched to a gene.

About this clonotype: Given a much more abundant clone one base away, this may be a read error. V is TRBV10-2 and J is TRBJ2-3, with TRBD2 as a possible D gene (5 bases). This CDR3 contains 11 residues. The V gene's germline CDR1 is WSHSY and CDR2 SAAADI. CDR3 amino acids: CVSGSTDTQYF. As DNA, the CDR3 is TGCGTCAGCGGTAGCACAGATACGCAGTATTTT.

The chain uses TRBV2 and TRBJ1-6, with TRBD1 matching over 9 bases. CDR1 is SNHLY and CDR2 is FYNNEI in the germline V gene. This CDR3 has 18 residues. V lost 3 bases, J lost 3 bases, and 9 bases stayed unmatched. CDR3 amino acids: CASSDTDRGNGYNSPLHF. Here the CDR3 DNA reads TGTGCCAGCAGTGATACGGACAGGGGTAATGGCTATAATTCACCCCTCCACTTT.

This clonotype was seen just once. This sequence joins TRBV11-3 and TRBJ1-1; 8 nucleotides line up with TRBD1. The CDR3 extends over 17 amino acids. Germline CDR1 SGHNT, CDR2 YENEEA. Losses at the gene ends were 6 bases for V and 3 bases for J; bases not matched to a gene: 15. The CDR3 DNA follows: TGTGCCAGCAGGGGGAAAAGGACAGGGATTGGTGACACTGAAGCTTTCTTT. Its translation is CASRGKRTGIGDTEAFF. The full variable domain, completed using reference TRBV11-3 and TRBJ1-1, is EAGVVQSPRYKIIEKKQPVAFWCNPISGHNTLYWYLQNLGQGPELLIRYENEEAVDDSQLPKDRFSAERLKGVDSTLKIQPAELGDSAVYLCASRGKRTGIGDTEAFFGQGTRLTVV.

This rearrangement joins TRBV7-9 to TRBJ2-6; a possible D gene is TRBD1 (5 bases). The CDR3 runs to 16 residues. The germline gives CDR1 SEHNR, CDR2 FQNEAQ (reference sequence). V was trimmed by 5 bases and J by 4 bases, leaving 15 bases between them. CDR3 DNA sequence: TGTGCCAGCAGCGGCACGGCAGGGTCAGGGGCCAACGTCCTGACTTTC. It is translated as CASSGTAGSGANVLTF.

The chain links TRBV6-4 to TRBJ1-2; 9 bases agree with TRBD1. Losses at the gene ends were 6 bases for V and 2 bases for J; bases not matched to a gene: 4. Germline values: CDR1 MRHNA, CDR2 SNTAGT. The CDR3 length is 14 residues. CDR3 in DNA: TGTGCCAGCAGGGACAGGGGCACAAACTATGGCTACACCTTC. Its translation is CASRDRGTNYGYTF.

Many counts were recorded for this clonotype. The chain recombines TRBV19 with TRBJ1-1; D is uncertain. This CDR3 spans 14 amino acids. The germline gives CDR1 LNHDA, CDR2 SQIVND (reference sequence). Trimming cost V 7 bases and J 0 bases, with 12 bases left between them. CDR3 in amino acids: CASIKGGMNTEAFF. As DNA, the CDR3 is TGTGCCAGTATCAAGGGCGGGATGAACACTGAAGCTTTCTTT.

The table lists this clonotype with many counts. The rearrangement links TRBV2 to TRBJ1-2; D not resolved. Per the germline V gene, CDR1 is SNHLY and CDR2 is FYNNEI. CDR3 length: 10 residues. The V and J ends lost 4 bases and 8 bases respectively, with 5 bases between them. CDR3 sequence reads: CASSAWGYTF. The CDR3 DNA reads TGTGCCAGCAGTGCGTGGGGCTACACCTTC.

The chain joins TRBV4-1 to TRBJ2-7; D possibly uses TRBD1 or TRBD2 (6 bases each). Trimming left V 4 bases short and J 1 base short, with 14 bases between. The CDR3 is 15 amino acids. CDR1 and CDR2 from the germline V gene are MGHRA and YSYEKL. The CDR3 reads CASSREGGRSYEQYF. The CDR3 DNA sequence: TGCGCCAGCAGCCGAGAGGGGGGCCGATCCTACGAGCAGTACTTC.

The gene calls are TRBV29-1 and TRBJ2-7, with TRBD2 matching over 13 bases. With V trimmed by 6 bases and J by 6 bases, 17 bases remained unmatched. Germline CDR1 is SQVTM and CDR2 is ANQGSEA. CDR3 length: 17 residues. CDR3 in amino acids: CSVVRTSGSSSSGEQYF. The CDR3 DNA follows: TGCAGCGTCGTGAGGACTAGCGGGAGTTCGAGTTCAGGCGAGCAGTACTTC.

This clonotype came up many times. This chain connects TRBV6-2 or TRBV6-3 to TRBJ1-1, with D tentatively TRBD1 (6 bases). There are 14 residues in the CDR3. Germline-derived CDR1 and CDR2 are MNHEY and SVGEGT. With 10 bases removed from V and 3 bases from J, the gap between germline ends came to 18 bases. CDR3 coding DNA: TGTGCCATCCGAACAGGGTCGGAGTACACTGAAGCTTTCTTT. Its translation: CAIRTGSEYTEAFF.

As to this clonotype: Given the absence of the conserved phenylalanine or tryptophan at the CDR3 end, a read error is likely. It is unclear where the CDR3 begins or ends on the DNA, so no DNA is shown, and the CDR3 is as TCRdb lists it. V is TRBV6-5 and J is TRBJ1-1; TRBD1 is the table's D call and was not checked against the DNA. The CDR3 comprises 8 residues, both ends counted. Germline V gene lookup returns CDR1 MNHEY and CDR2 SVGAGI. Here the CDR3 reads CASSRDRV.

This clonotype was counted a few times. V is TRBV7-2 and J is TRBJ1-2, with D unclear. The CDR3 runs 14 residues. CDR1 and CDR2 from the germline V gene are SGHTA and FQGNSA. V was cut by 1 base and J by 0 bases, with 6 bases left in between. CDR3 loop: CASSLEQANYGYTF. CDR3 sequence (DNA): TGTGCCAGCAGCTTAGAGCAAGCTAACTATGGCTACACCTTC.

Concerning this clonotype: At one of its ends the junction is not consistent with the germline gene, which may arise from a read error. This rearrangement joins TRBV7-9 to TRBJ2-7, with D possibly TRBD2 on 5 matching bases. The CDR3 is 13 residues long. Germline V lookup: CDR1 SEHNR, CDR2 FQNEAQ (reference sequence). The DNA of the CDR3 is TGTGCCAGCAGCCAACCAGCGGCCGGGGAGCTGTACTTC. Amino acids: CASSQPAAGELYF.

Many counts were recorded for this clonotype. This CDR3 is CSVWETGTYGYTF. The CDR3, as DNA: TGCAGCGTATGGGAAACAGGGACCTATGGCTACACCTTC. The chain employs TRBV29-1 and TRBJ1-2, with D possibly being TRBD1 (6 bases). This CDR3 has 13 amino acids. Germline V gene sequence: CDR1 SQVTM, CDR2 ANQGSEA. V dropped 6 bases and J dropped 4 bases, with 15 bases sitting between them.

This clonotype was seen repeatedly, ten times or more. The CDR3 loop is CASSQVKRESFEQYF. CDR3 sequence (DNA): TGCGCCAGCAGCCAAGTGAAGCGGGAGTCGTTCGAGCAGTACTTC. The chain recombines TRBV4-1 with TRBJ2-7, with 8 nucleotides matching TRBD2. Germline trimming cut 1 base from V and 6 bases from J; bases unmatched to any gene: 8. Per the germline V gene, CDR1 is MGHRA and CDR2 is YSYEKL. The CDR3 is 15 residues long.

The chain couples TRBV27 to TRBJ1-2; 8 bases fit TRBD1. The CDR3 is 15 residues long. CDR1 is MNHEY and CDR2 is SMNVEV in the germline V gene (reference sequence). V gave up 8 bases and J gave up 4 bases; unmatched junction bases: 12. DNA for the CDR3: TGTGCCAGCTCAAAGGGCAGGGGGCTTGGCTATGGCTACACCTTC. Translated: CASSKGRGLGYGYTF.

The CDR3 DNA reads TGCAGTGCTTCACTAGCGGGAGGGCGCTCCTACGAGCAGTACTTC. This sequence encodes CSASLAGGRSYEQYF. The V and J genes are TRBV20-1 and TRBJ2-7, with TRBD2 identical over 13 bases. V was pared by 5 bases and J by 0 bases, with 4 bases of the junction left unmatched. Germline loops: CDR1 DFQATT, CDR2 SNEGSKA (reference sequence). This CDR3 has 15 amino acids.

This chain links TRBV7-2 with TRBJ2-7; no clear D gene. V was pared by 5 bases and J by 12 bases, with 5 bases between. Looked up from germline, CDR1 is SGHTA and CDR2 is FQGNSA. CDR3 size: 8 residues. CDR3 sequence: CASSELYF. The CDR3 nucleotides are TGTGCCAGCAGCGAGTTGTACTTC.

The chain recombines TRBV24-1 with TRBJ1-2; no reliable D call. CDR1 is KGHDR and CDR2 is SFDVKD in the germline V gene. CDR3 size: 13 residues. DNA for the CDR3: TGTGCTTCACGGACCGCCCTGGACTATGGCTACACCTTC. This translates into CASRTALDYGYTF.

This chain links TRBV5-1 with TRBJ2-7; 8 nucleotides line up with TRBD1. CDR1 and CDR2 from the germline V gene are SGHRS and YFSETQ. The CDR3 spans 15 residues. V lost 4 bases to trimming and J lost 5 bases; unmatched junction nucleotides: 11. CDR3 sequence (DNA): TGCGCCAGCAGCGGCGGGACAGGTTGGGGTGACGAGCAGTACTTC. This translates into CASSGGTGWGDEQYF.

The table lists this clonotype with many counts. In nucleotides, the CDR3 is TGTGCCAGCAGCCGGGACAGGAACCAAGAGACCCAGTACTTC. Its protein is CASSRDRNQETQYF. The chain recombines TRBV11-1 with TRBJ2-5; 8 nucleotides align to TRBD1. Germline-derived CDR1 and CDR2 are SGHAT and FQDESV (reference sequence). The CDR3 runs 14 residues. V shed 5 bases, J shed 0 bases, and the junction held 2 bases outside the gene matches.

The V and J genes are TRBV20-1 and TRBJ1-2; TRBD1 matches at 7 bases. Germline CDR1 DFQATT, CDR2 SNEGSKA (reference sequence). The CDR3 has 15 amino acids. Trimming took 4 bases from V and 3 from J; bases not matched to a gene: 11. CDR3 protein: CSATTQGGVDYGYTF. The CDR3 region has the DNA TGCAGTGCTACAACCCAGGGGGGTGTGGACTATGGCTACACCTTC.